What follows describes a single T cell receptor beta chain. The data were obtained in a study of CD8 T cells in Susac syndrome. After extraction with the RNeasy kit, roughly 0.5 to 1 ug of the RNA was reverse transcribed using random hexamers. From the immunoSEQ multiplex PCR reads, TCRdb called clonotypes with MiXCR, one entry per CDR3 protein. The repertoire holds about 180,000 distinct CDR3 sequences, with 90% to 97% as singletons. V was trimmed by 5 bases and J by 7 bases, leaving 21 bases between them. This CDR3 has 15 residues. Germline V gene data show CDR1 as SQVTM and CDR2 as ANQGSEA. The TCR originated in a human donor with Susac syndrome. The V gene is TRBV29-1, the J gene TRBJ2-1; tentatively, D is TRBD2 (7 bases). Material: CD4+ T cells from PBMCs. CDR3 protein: CSVWVPPGGTNEQFF. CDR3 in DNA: TGCAGCGTTTGGGTCCCCCCGGGGGGCACAAATGAGCAGTTCTTC.